These 30 T cell receptor beta chains share one sample of origin, sequenced in a study of blood T cell repertoires in COVID-19. The table came from immunoSEQ multiplex PCR; TCRdb's copy has only in-frame clones and leaves some out. The sample yields fewer than 350,000 clones, over 75% seen once. Input material: PBMCs or T cells enriched from blood (not recorded which). These receptor sequences come from a woman in her thirties or forties who had recovered from COVID-19.

The chain carries TRBV10-2 and TRBJ2-3; 8 bases map to TRBD1. CDR1 and CDR2 from the germline V gene are WSHSY and SAAADI. The V and J ends lost 5 bases and 1 base, in that order; junction bases with no gene match: 5. There are 15 residues in the CDR3. This CDR3 is CASSPTGDGTDTQYF. The CDR3 DNA follows: TGCGCCAGCAGTCCGACAGGGGATGGCACAGATACGCAGTATTTT.

V gene TRBV5-6 combines with J gene TRBJ2-3, with 9 bases fitting TRBD2. Trimming took 7 bases from V and 0 from J; bases not matched to a gene: 6. The germline CDR1 and CDR2 sequences are SGHDT and YYEEEE. The CDR3 has 15 residues. CDR3 sequence: CASRSGGRSTDTQYF. CDR3 nucleotides: TGTGCCAGCCGTAGCGGGGGCCGCAGCACAGATACGCAGTATTTT.

The chain has TRBV3-1 (or the pseudogene TRBV3-2) and TRBJ1-6, with a weak D call TRBD1 (6 bases). Trimming removed 5 bases from V and 7 bases from J, with 15 bases in between. CDR3 size: 15 residues. Germline CDR1 LGHDT, CDR2 YNNKEL (reference sequence). The CDR3 sequence: CASSFGRTGNSPLHF. CDR3 in DNA: TGTGCCAGCAGCTTCGGACGAACAGGGAATTCACCCCTCCACTTT.

The chain couples TRBV7-8 to TRBJ2-2; the match to TRBD1 covers 9 bases. The V segment lost 6 bases and the J segment 6 bases; nucleotides outside the gene matches: 2. CDR1 SGHVS and CDR2 FQNEAQ come from the germline V gene. This CDR3 has 13 residues. CDR3 coding DNA: TGTGCCAGCAGACGGACAGGGGCCGGGGAGCTGTTTTTT. Translation gives CASRRTGAGELFF.

V and J are TRBV6-2 or TRBV6-3 and TRBJ1-2, with D tentatively TRBD1 (5 bases). The germline V and J ends were trimmed by 2 bases and 2 bases, with 9 bases remaining between them. Germline lookup yields CDR1 MNHEY and CDR2 SVGEGT. The CDR3 runs to 14 residues. The CDR3 is CASSYAGRNYGYTF. CDR3 DNA: TGTGCCAGCAGTTACGCAGGGCGAAACTATGGCTACACCTTC.

The gene calls are TRBV28 and TRBJ2-1, with 10 bases matching TRBD1. V gave up 2 bases and J gave up 4 bases; unmatched junction bases: 8. CDR3 length: 17 amino acids. CDR1 MDHEN and CDR2 SYDVKM come from the germline V gene. The CDR3 region has the DNA TGTGCCAGCAGTTTACTCTGGACAGGGGGATCGTACAATGAGCAGTTCTTC. Protein sequence: CASSLLWTGGSYNEQFF.

The genes are TRBV11-3 and TRBJ2-1, with 10 positions matching TRBD1. The CDR3 totals 15 residues. The J segment lost 7 bases and the V segment lost 4 bases, leaving 7 bases of the junction unmatched. The germline CDR1 and CDR2 sequences are SGHNT and YENEEA. CDR3 coding DNA: TGTGCCAGCAGCTCGGGACAGGGGAGTAGTAATGAGCAGTTCTTC. This sequence encodes CASSSGQGSSNEQFF.

This clone has a handful of counts. V gene TRBV4-1 combines with J gene TRBJ2-7, with 10 bases fitting TRBD2. The CDR3 is 17 residues long. J lost 6 bases, V lost 4 bases, and 15 bases had no gene match. CDR1 is MGHRA, CDR2 YSYEKL, per germline. CDR3 in DNA: TGCGCCAGCAGCCCCAATATACCCGGGACTAGCGTTGTCGAGCAGTACTTC. Its translation: CASSPNIPGTSVVEQYF.

The rearrangement links TRBV7-2 to TRBJ2-7, with 12 bases that match TRBD2. The CDR3 runs to 15 residues. Per germline, CDR1 SGHTA and CDR2 FQGNSA. V was clipped by 5 bases and J by 3 bases; unmatched bases: 5. The chain's CDR3 is CASSLGLAGYYEQYF. The CDR3 DNA reads as TGTGCCAGCAGCCTCGGACTAGCGGGATACTACGAGCAGTACTTC. Based on the CDR3 plus reference TRBV7-2 and TRBJ2-7, the full variable domain is GAGVSQSPSNKVTEKGKDVELRCDPISGHTALYWYRQSLGQGLEFLIYFQGNSAPDKSGLPSDRFSAERTGGSVSTLTIQRTQQEDSAVYLCASSLGLAGYYEQYFGPGTRLTVT.

The chain is built from TRBV24-1 and TRBJ2-7; TRBD2 aligns across 9 bases. CDR1 is KGHDR and CDR2 is SFDVKD in the germline V gene. V lost 4 bases, J lost 2 bases, and 11 bases stayed unmatched. The CDR3 contains 17 residues. The CDR3: CATSDLDSSGTTYEQYF. CDR3 bases: TGTGCCACCAGTGACCTCGACTCTAGCGGGACGACCTACGAGCAGTACTTC.

The chain combines TRBV27 with TRBJ1-5; D is perhaps TRBD1 (5 bases). Trimming stripped 4 bases from V and 0 bases from J, with 13 bases between. CDR1 and CDR2 (germline): MNHEY, SMNVEV (reference sequence). CDR3 length equals 16 residues. The CDR3 nucleotides are TGTGCCAGCAGTTCAGGACACGGATATAGCAATCAGCCCCAGCATTTT. It encodes CASSSGHGYSNQPQHF.

The V call is TRBV7-9, the J call TRBJ2-3; 12 bases align to TRBD2. The germline gives CDR1 SEHNR, CDR2 FQNEAQ (reference sequence). This CDR3 region has 15 residues. Unmatched junction bases numbered 4, after V lost 5 bases and J lost 4 bases. The CDR3 DNA is TGTGCCAGCAGCCCCGGGACTAGCGGGTCAGATACGCAGTATTTT. It is translated as CASSPGTSGSDTQYF.

The chain employs TRBV20-1 and TRBJ1-4; D is undetermined. The ends were cut back, 8 bases at V and 5 bases at J, with 9 bases in the middle. Germline V CDR1 and CDR2: DFQATT, SNEGSKA (reference sequence). This CDR3 has 11 amino acids. Here the CDR3 reads CSPKENEKLFF. As DNA, the CDR3 is TGCAGTCCAAAAGAGAATGAAAAACTGTTTTTT.

J is TRBJ1-1 and V is TRBV5-1, with D possibly being TRBD1 (5 bases). Germline lookup yields CDR1 SGHRS and CDR2 YFSETQ. There are 13 residues in the CDR3. The V end lost 1 base, the J end lost 1 base, and 5 bases lay between the germline ends. This chain's CDR3 is CASSLTGNTEAFF. The CDR3 region has the DNA TGCGCCAGCAGCTTGACAGGGAACACTGAAGCTTTCTTT.

The CDR3 DNA reads TGTGCCAGCAGTGTGGCGGGTGCCTACGTAGCGTACTTC. Its protein is CASSVAGAYVAYF. This chain uses TRBV25-1 with TRBJ2-7; maybe TRBD2 (5 bases). V lost 4 bases and J lost 12, with 19 bases in between. This CDR3 comprises 13 residues. Germline V gene lookup returns CDR1 MGHDK and CDR2 SYGVNS.

The chain uses TRBV4-2 and TRBJ2-7; D uncertain. There are 13 residues in the CDR3. V shed 4 bases and J shed 5 bases, with 12 bases lying between them. Germline V CDR1 and CDR2: LGHNA, YNFKEQ. CDR3 sequence: CASSPALENEQYF. In DNA form, the CDR3 reads TGTGCCAGCAGCCCCGCTCTGGAGAACGAGCAGTACTTC.

The chain is built from TRBV6-2 or TRBV6-3 and TRBJ2-2; D possibly corresponds to TRBD1 (6 bases). The CDR3 contains 15 residues. Germline assignment: CDR1 MNHEY and CDR2 SVGEGT. The V end was cut by 6 bases, the J end by 4 bases, with 15 bases between. The CDR3 protein is CASSPGTLPTGELFF. The CDR3 coding sequence is TGTGCCAGCAGCCCCGGGACACTTCCCACCGGGGAGCTGTTTTTT.

This clone was picked up one time. V gene TRBV7-2 combines with J gene TRBJ2-7, with TRBD1 as a possible D gene (6 bases). The CDR3 extends over 17 amino acids. From germline, CDR1 is SGHTA and CDR2 FQGNSA. V was pared by 2 bases and J by 0 bases, with 17 bases between. In nucleotides, the CDR3 is TGTGCCAGCAGCTTAAAGGGGGAGTACCGGATCTCCTACGAGCAGTACTTC. Its translation: CASSLKGEYRISYEQYF. Full variable domain (rest looked up from reference TRBV7-2 and TRBJ2-7): GAGVSQSPSNKVTEKGKDVELRCDPISGHTALYWYRQSLGQGLEFLIYFQGNSAPDKSGLPSDRFSAERTGGSVSTLTIQRTQQEDSAVYLCASSLKGEYRISYEQYFGPGTRLTVT.

This sequence joins TRBV6-4 and TRBJ2-7; 10 positions match TRBD1. This CDR3 is built from 15 residues. The V and J ends lost 6 bases and 1 base, in that order; junction bases with no gene match: 6. Germline V gene sequence: CDR1 MRHNA, CDR2 SNTAGT. The chain's CDR3 is CASSPTGGASYEQYF. The CDR3 bases are TGTGCCAGCAGCCCGACAGGGGGCGCTTCCTACGAGCAGTACTTC.

This clone was seen a single time. The chain combines TRBV30 with TRBJ2-7; TRBD2 matches 8 bases. The CDR3 contains 15 residues. Germline V gene sequence: CDR1 GTSNPN, CDR2 SVGIG (reference sequence). Trimming took 0 bases from V and 5 from J; bases not matched to a gene: 9. The CDR3 here is CAWSVRGLAVDEQYF. CDR3 DNA sequence: TGTGCCTGGAGTGTAAGAGGACTAGCTGTGGACGAGCAGTACTTC.

Comment on this clone: Other nucleotide sequences in the sample specify the same CDR3. This chain connects TRBV7-2 to TRBJ2-1, with TRBD2 identical over 7 bases. Germline CDR1 SGHTA, CDR2 FQGNSA. J was trimmed by 0 bases and V by 1 base; bases with no gene match: 3. The CDR3 consists of 16 residues. CDR3 nucleotide sequence: TGTGCCAGCAGCTTAGTGGCGGGAGCCTCCTACAATGAGCAGTTCTTC. Translation gives CASSLVAGASYNEQFF.

The CDR3 DNA sequence: TGTGCCAGCAGCTTAGGGGCGGGAGAAGGGACCCAGTACTTC. Protein sequence: CASSLGAGEGTQYF. This rearrangement joins TRBV7-2 to TRBJ2-5; 7 positions match TRBD2. The CDR3 length is 14 residues. V dropped 1 base and J dropped 7; count of bases not matched to a gene: 6. The germline V gene encodes CDR1 SGHTA and CDR2 FQGNSA.

The chain recombines TRBV6-2 or TRBV6-3 with TRBJ1-1; D possibly corresponds to TRBD1 (6 bases). CDR3 length equals 14 residues. Trimming took 2 bases from V and 5 from J, leaving 12 bases between them. Germline lookup yields CDR1 MNHEY and CDR2 SVGEGT. The CDR3 loop is CASSYTGQGTEAFF. DNA of the CDR3: TGTGCCAGCAGTTACACAGGGCAGGGTACTGAAGCTTTCTTT.

The V call is TRBV24-1, the J call TRBJ1-4; D is uncertain. V lost 5 bases, J lost 3 bases, and 18 bases lay in between. Looked up from germline, CDR1 is KGHDR and CDR2 is SFDVKD. The CDR3 sequence is 17 residues long. The DNA of the CDR3 is TGTGCCACCAGTGCCTCTGGTATCGGTGGAGCTAATGAAAAACTGTTTTTT. It translates to CATSASGIGGANEKLFF.

The chain's CDR3 is CASSPRLVQREQYF. CDR3 nucleotides: TGCGCCAGCAGCCCAAGACTAGTTCAGAGGGAGCAGTACTTC. The chain carries TRBV4-1 and TRBJ2-7; weak D call: TRBD2 (6 bases). This CDR3 has 14 amino acids. The germline gives CDR1 MGHRA, CDR2 YSYEKL. V was cut by 4 bases and J by 7 bases, with 17 bases left in between.

J is TRBJ2-3 and V is TRBV5-5; no definite D call. V was trimmed by 4 bases and J by 5 bases, leaving 11 bases between them. Germline V CDR1 and CDR2: SGHKS, YYEKEE (reference sequence). This CDR3 comprises 13 residues. DNA for the CDR3: TGTGCCAGCAGCCCCTACACGGGAGATACGCAGTATTTT. Translating it yields CASSPYTGDTQYF.

The chain couples TRBV27 to TRBJ1-2, with 7 bases identical to TRBD1. Germline V lookup: CDR1 MNHEY, CDR2 SMNVEV (reference sequence). This CDR3 contains 15 residues. V dropped 4 bases and J dropped 8; count of bases not matched to a gene: 13. CDR3 nucleotides: TGTGCCAGCAGTTCCAGGGACAGTTCTTTCGGGGGCTACACCTTC. It codes for CASSSRDSSFGGYTF.

The genes are TRBV6-2 or TRBV6-3 and TRBJ1-5, with 9 bases fitting TRBD1. CDR3 size: 15 residues. The trim removed 0 bases at V and 7 bases at J, leaving 4 bases unmatched. Germline values: CDR1 MNHEY, CDR2 SVGEGT. The CDR3 DNA reads TGTGCCAGCAGTTACTCGGGACAGGGTGGACAGCCCCAGCATTTT. Translation gives CASSYSGQGGQPQHF.

This clone was counted only a few times. The gene calls are TRBV7-9 and TRBJ1-5; 11 nucleotides align to TRBD1. The CDR3 contains 15 residues. J gave up 3 bases and V 3 bases, and 1 base lay outside the gene matches. Germline values: CDR1 SEHNR, CDR2 FQNEAQ (reference sequence). Written as DNA, the CDR3 is TGTGCCAGCAGCTTGGGACAGGGGGTCAATCAGCCCCAGCATTTT. Protein product: CASSLGQGVNQPQHF.

The rearrangement uses TRBV2 and TRBJ2-3; TRBD1 aligns across 9 bases. CDR1 SNHLY and CDR2 FYNNEI come from the germline V gene. V gave up 7 bases and J gave up 1 base; unmatched junction bases: 3. The CDR3 length is 14 residues. The CDR3 DNA reads TGTGCCAGCACGGACAGGGGCCGCACAGATACGCAGTATTTT. It yields the protein CASTDRGRTDTQYF.